This T cell receptor beta chain was identified during a study of blood T cell repertoires in COVID-19. The CDR3 has 16 residues. Germline lookup yields CDR1 SGHRS and CDR2 YFSETQ. The trim removed 1 base at V and 5 bases at J, leaving 11 bases unmatched. TCRdb's table, derived via immunoSEQ multiplex PCR, lists solely in-frame clones and lacks some. The sample consists of about 250,000 clones, around nine tenths of them appearing once. The sequencing input was peripheral blood. V and J are TRBV5-1 and TRBJ2-5; the match to TRBD2 covers 7 bases. This clonotype was obtained from a woman aged 60 to 75 who had recovered from COVID-19. The CDR3 loop is CASSLIVGGLYETQYF. DNA for the CDR3: TGCGCCAGCAGCTTGATCGTGGGGGGGTTATATGAGACCCAGTACTTC.